This TCR beta chain was documented in a study of T cells in Graves' hyperthyroidism and ophthalmopathy. The TCR beta CDR3 regions underwent amplification using RNA transcripts as the source. First-round RT-PCR targeting the TCR CDR3 was performed with the HTBI primer set. MiXCR was run by TCRdb on the multiplex PCR reads, yielding one entry per CDR3 protein. The sample lists 610,000 or so distinct CDR3 sequences; around 45% were seen once. V dropped 2 bases and J dropped 7; count of bases not matched to a gene: 7. This CDR3 spans 14 amino acids. Germline values: CDR1 SGHVS, CDR2 FQNEAQ. Turning to this clonotype: Just one base apart from a much larger clone, this may be a read error.

Sequenced sample: peripheral blood or thyroid tissue (not recorded which). The chain recombines TRBV7-8 with TRBJ2-7; 8 bases match TRBD2. The TCR sequence derives from a woman between 18 and 29 years old with Graves' hyperthyroidism. This chain's CDR3 is CASSLWSGGNEQYF. CDR3 bases: TGTGCCAGCAGCTTATGGTCGGGAGGGAATGAGCAGTACTTC.